These 22 T cell receptor beta chains were sequenced from one sample in a study of shared clonotypes between healthy human individuals. Assay used: immunoSEQ multiplex PCR; TCRdb lists only in-frame clones, some missing. Of around 2.5 million clones in the sample, 93% were seen once. The sequencing input was naive CD4+ T cells from PBMCs. This sample's subset: CD45RA+ positively selected. All receptors come from a man aged 18-30 years in good health. Some clones in this sample may be carry-over from other donors' samples.

V is TRBV5-4 and J is TRBJ2-7, with 10 bases fitting TRBD1. Germline-derived CDR1 and CDR2 are SGHNT and YYREEE (reference sequence). V trimming: 4 bases; J trimming: 4 bases; junction bases outside the gene matches: 8. The CDR3 spans 15 residues. CDR3 sequence reads: CASSPGQGRGYEQYF. The CDR3 DNA reads TGTGCCAGCAGCCCGGGACAGGGGCGAGGATACGAGCAGTACTTC.

The chain joins TRBV29-1 to TRBJ2-5, with 9 bases lining up with TRBD1. Germline V lookup: CDR1 SQVTM, CDR2 ANQGSEA. There are 15 residues in the CDR3. Trimming removed 4 bases from V and 4 bases from J; junction bases left unmatched: 10. The CDR3 spells CSVGTGVRFRETQYF. The CDR3 region has the DNA TGCAGCGTTGGGACAGGGGTCAGGTTTCGAGAGACCCAGTACTTC.

The chain is built from TRBV28 and TRBJ1-3, with D possibly TRBD1 on 5 matching bases. The CDR3 runs to 16 residues. Germline-derived CDR1 and CDR2 are MDHEN and SYDVKM. V was pared by 2 bases and J by 2 bases, with 13 bases between. CDR3 sequence: CASSLISRGPGNTIYF. DNA for the CDR3: TGTGCCAGCAGTTTAATCTCGAGGGGTCCTGGAAACACCATATATTTT. Full variable domain (outside the CDR3, taken from reference TRBV28 and TRBJ1-3): DVKVTQSSRYLVKRTGEKVFLECVQDMDHENMFWYRQDPGLGLRLIYFSYDVKMKEKGDIPEGYSVSREKKERFSLILESASTNQTSMYLCASSLISRGPGNTIYFGEGSWLTVV.

The chain links TRBV7-2 to TRBJ1-3; D gene unclear. The germline V and J ends were trimmed by 3 bases and 0 bases, with 6 bases remaining between them. CDR3 length: 14 residues. CDR1 and CDR2 (germline): SGHTA, FQGNSA. CDR3 nucleotides: TGTGCCAGCAGCTTGTTAGGCTCTGGAAACACCATATATTTT. Residues: CASSLLGSGNTIYF.

Comments on this clone: Germline and junction disagree at one end, which may indicate a read error. The rearrangement joins TRBV4-1 to TRBJ2-2; 12 nucleotides match TRBD2. In germline, CDR1 is MGHRA, CDR2 YSYEKL. This CDR3 comprises 18 residues. DNA of the CDR3: TGCGCCAGCAGCCAAGTTTCTAGCGGGAGGGAGAACACCGAGGAGCTGTTTTTT. Protein: CASSQVSSGRENTEELFF.

Concerning this clone itself: The same CDR3 can be traced to other DNA sequences in this sample. The chain employs TRBV28 and TRBJ2-2; D not certain. V lost 2 bases, J lost 5 bases, and 6 bases lay in between. The CDR3 consists of 13 residues. Germline assignment: CDR1 MDHEN and CDR2 SYDVKM. CDR3 protein: CASSLGRTGELFF. As DNA, the CDR3 is TGTGCCAGCAGTTTAGGGCGGACCGGGGAGCTGTTTTTT.

This clone was recorded once. V and J are TRBV5-4 and TRBJ2-1; D remains unclear. This CDR3 is built from 15 residues. Germline V gene sequence: CDR1 SGHNT, CDR2 YYREEE (reference sequence). The V gene lost 7 bases and the J gene lost 0 bases, with 14 bases spanning the gap. CDR3 DNA: TGTGCCAGCTATCCGGAACCGAGCTCCTACAATGAGCAGTTCTTC. Its protein product is CASYPEPSSYNEQFF.

The V call is TRBV7-3, the J call TRBJ2-3; D gene ambiguous. V was clipped by 6 bases and J by 6 bases, with 13 bases between them. CDR1 SGHTA and CDR2 FQGTGA come from the germline V gene. The CDR3 runs 13 residues. CDR3 amino acids: CASRPGPGDTQYF. The CDR3 DNA reads TGTGCCAGCAGACCGGGCCCTGGGGATACGCAGTATTTT.

The CDR3 here is CASSLTRDGYEQYF. The CDR3 DNA sequence: TGTGCCAGCAGCTTAACCCGGGACGGCTACGAGCAGTACTTC. The chain couples TRBV7-3 to TRBJ2-7; D assignment may be TRBD1 or TRBD2 (5 bases each). Per germline, CDR1 SGHTA and CDR2 FQGTGA. The V and J ends lost 0 bases and 3 bases respectively, with 9 bases between them. The CDR3 is made up of 14 amino acids.

For this clone: Different DNA sequences within this sample yield the same CDR3. This rearrangement joins TRBV5-1 to TRBJ2-3; D is possibly TRBD1 (6 bases). The germline V gene encodes CDR1 SGHRS and CDR2 YFSETQ. Trimming removed 3 bases at V and 3 bases at J, with 8 bases between. The CDR3 has 13 residues. The CDR3 coding sequence is TGCGCCAGCAGCTCCACAGGGACAGATACGCAGTATTTT. Amino acids: CASSSTGTDTQYF.

The chain has TRBV6-6 and TRBJ1-3; D ambiguous. The CDR3 consists of 12 residues. The V gene's germline CDR1 is MNHNY and CDR2 SVGAGI (reference sequence). V lost 6 bases to trimming and J lost 3 bases, with 6 bases between them. For the CDR3, the DNA is TGTGCCAGCAGACGGGATGGAAACACCATATATTTT. Its translation: CASRRDGNTIYF.

The chain combines TRBV28 with TRBJ1-4, with 7 bases fitting TRBD1. The CDR3 has 16 amino acids. The germline V gene encodes CDR1 MDHEN and CDR2 SYDVKM. The trim removed 3 bases at V and 5 bases at J, leaving 9 bases unmatched. The CDR3 protein is CASSFLPGTVNEKLFF. In nucleotides, the CDR3 is TGTGCCAGCAGTTTTCTTCCCGGGACAGTGAATGAAAAACTGTTTTTT.

In DNA form, the CDR3 reads TGTGCCAGCAGCATACTAGCGGGAGGAGAGACCCAGTACTTC. It encodes CASSILAGGETQYF. The rearrangement links TRBV11-2 to TRBJ2-5; 12 positions agree with TRBD2. Germline V gene lookup returns CDR1 SGHAT and CDR2 FQNNGV. The CDR3 has 14 amino acids. J gave up 4 bases and V 5 bases, and 2 bases lay outside the gene matches.

V gene TRBV5-4 combines with J gene TRBJ2-5, with a tentative D call TRBD1 (6 bases). This CDR3 comprises 16 residues. Germline V CDR1 and CDR2: SGHNT, YYREEE (reference sequence). Trimming removed 0 bases from V and 1 base from J, with 13 bases in between. This CDR3 is CASSLAPGQTQETQYF. In nucleotides, the CDR3 is TGTGCCAGCAGCTTGGCCCCGGGACAAACCCAAGAGACCCAGTACTTC.

This clone was detected once. This sequence joins TRBV23-1 and TRBJ1-5; no reliable D call. TRBV23-1 is an ORF, with its function uncertain. V lost 1 base to trimming and J lost 5 bases, with 15 bases between them. This CDR3 has 16 residues. In DNA, the CDR3 is TGCGCCAGCAGTCAATATGAAGCGACGGCGGATCAGCCCCAGCATTTT. This codes for CASSQYEATADQPQHF.

V and J are TRBV9 and TRBJ2-1, with TRBD2 matching over 12 bases. CDR3 size: 19 residues. The junction had 9 bases not matched to a gene; V was cut back by 2 bases and J by 0 bases. CDR1 is SGDLS and CDR2 is YYNGEE in the germline V gene. CDR3 sequence reads: CASSVSGLAGLSSYNEQFF. Written as DNA, the CDR3 is TGTGCCAGCAGCGTCTCGGGACTAGCGGGCCTGAGCTCCTACAATGAGCAGTTCTTC.

This chain links TRBV18 with TRBJ2-5; 9 positions match TRBD1. The CDR3 is 15 amino acids. CDR1 is KGHSH, CDR2 LQKENI, per germline. Trimming took 6 bases from V and 1 from J; bases not matched to a gene: 6. CDR3 region: CASSRGQGPQETQYF. CDR3 sequence (DNA): TGTGCCAGCTCGCGGGGACAGGGACCCCAAGAGACCCAGTACTTC.

This clone showed up just a few times. Other DNA sequences in the same sample also yield this CDR3. The CDR3 sequence is CASSPTGDTEAFF. CDR3 nucleotides: TGTGCCAGCTCACCGACAGGGGACACTGAAGCTTTCTTT. This sequence joins TRBV18 and TRBJ1-1; TRBD1 aligns across 8 bases. Trimming removed 3 bases from V and 3 bases from J; junction bases left unmatched: 0. In germline, CDR1 is KGHSH, CDR2 LQKENI. The CDR3 is 13 residues long.

The J gene is TRBJ2-7, the V gene TRBV7-8; the D is unclear. This CDR3 spans 14 amino acids. V lost 0 bases and J lost 3, with 9 bases in between. The V gene's germline CDR1 is SGHVS and CDR2 FQNEAQ. CDR3 coding DNA: TGTGCCAGCAGCTTAGCGCGCCTAAACTACGAGCAGTACTTC. Its protein is CASSLARLNYEQYF.

DNA of the CDR3: TGCGCCAGCAGCCAAGACGGGAGTGCCATTAACTATGGCTACACCTTC. Protein sequence: CASSQDGSAINYGYTF. The V gene is TRBV4-3, the J gene TRBJ1-2; D is ambiguous. Germline assignment: CDR1 LGHNA and CDR2 YSLEER. Deletions cut 0 bases from V and 1 base from J, with 12 bases between. CDR3 size: 16 residues.

This chain links TRBV27 with TRBJ1-2; D is perhaps TRBD1 (5 bases). This CDR3 has 15 amino acids. From germline, CDR1 is MNHEY and CDR2 SMNVEV (reference sequence). V was clipped by 6 bases and J by 0 bases, with 14 bases between them. CDR3: CASSSGRGTNYGYTF. CDR3 nucleotides: TGTGCCAGCAGCTCGGGACGGGGAACTAACTATGGCTACACCTTC.

The chain combines TRBV28 with TRBJ2-1; TRBD2 matches 13 bases. CDR1 and CDR2 from the germline V gene are MDHEN and SYDVKM. V was clipped by 4 bases and J by 5 bases; unmatched bases: 14. The CDR3 consists of 19 residues. The CDR3 is CASSYIRTSGSIRDNEQFF. Written as DNA, the CDR3 is TGTGCCAGCAGTTATATACGGACTAGCGGGAGTATTAGGGACAATGAGCAGTTCTTC. The variable domain in full, with the rest retrieved from reference TRBV28 and TRBJ2-1, is DVKVTQSSRYLVKRTGEKVFLECVQDMDHENMFWYRQDPGLGLRLIYFSYDVKMKEKGDIPEGYSVSREKKERFSLILESASTNQTSMYLCASSYIRTSGSIRDNEQFFGPGTRLTVL.